These 21 T cell receptor beta chains were sequenced from one sample in a study of blood T cell repertoires in COVID-19. Measured with immunoSEQ multiplex PCR; TCRdb has only the in-frame clones, and not every one. The repertoire holds around 65,000 clones, just under 85% seen once, with 5.3% in the top ten. The sequenced material came from peripheral blood. The receptors were sampled from a man in his 70s with acute or convalescent COVID-19.

V usage is TRBV19 and J usage is TRBJ2-7; TRBD1 aligns across 7 bases. Trimming took 6 bases from V and 2 from J; bases not matched to a gene: 10. The CDR3 runs 15 residues. The V gene's germline CDR1 is LNHDA and CDR2 SQIVND (reference sequence). CDR3 bases: TGTGCCAGTAGCCAAACAGGGGCCGCGACCTACGAGCAGTACTTC. Its translation is CASSQTGAATYEQYF.

The chain joins TRBV2 to TRBJ1-1, with a tentative D call TRBD1 (6 bases). This CDR3 is built from 15 residues. Looked up from germline, CDR1 is SNHLY and CDR2 is FYNNEI. V was pared by 6 bases and J by 2 bases, with 16 bases between. Here the CDR3 DNA reads TGTGCCAGCAGCGAACCGGGACAATCTAACACTGAAGCTTTCTTT. This codes for CASSEPGQSNTEAFF.

The chain employs TRBV7-2 and TRBJ2-1; maybe TRBD2 (7 bases). The V gene's germline CDR1 is SGHTA and CDR2 FQGNSA. Trimming took 3 bases from V and 6 from J, leaving 15 bases between them. The CDR3 extends over 15 amino acids. The CDR3, as DNA: TGTGCCAGCAGCTTCAACGGGGGGCCGCCCAATGAGCAGTTCTTC. This sequence encodes CASSFNGGPPNEQFF.

The sample holds many counts of this clone. The rearrangement uses TRBV21-1 and TRBJ2-7; the D call TRBD1 from the table was never checked on the DNA. TRBV21-1 is noted as a pseudogene. The CDR3 spans 15 residues. In DNA form, the CDR3 reads TGTGCCAGCAGCAATCTTGACAGGGGGACCTACGAGCAGTACTTC. Translated: CASSNLDRGTYEQYF.

This clone showed up just once. This chain uses TRBV11-2 with TRBJ2-7, with a tentative D call TRBD1 (5 bases). V was trimmed by 1 base and J by 3 bases, leaving 10 bases between them. Germline loops: CDR1 SGHAT, CDR2 FQNNGV. The CDR3 totals 14 residues. CDR3 loop: CASSLGLGVYEQYF. In nucleotides, the CDR3 is TGTGCCAGCAGCTTAGGTCTAGGGGTCTACGAGCAGTACTTC.

This clone appeared once. The genes are TRBV27 and TRBJ1-1; 7 nucleotides line up with TRBD1. Per the germline V gene, CDR1 is MNHEY and CDR2 is SMNVEV (reference sequence). This CDR3 has 14 amino acids. V was pared by 6 bases and J by 1 base, with 5 bases of the junction left unmatched. Here the CDR3 reads CASRSTGQNTEAFF. For the CDR3, the DNA is TGTGCCAGCAGGTCGACAGGGCAGAACACTGAAGCTTTCTTT.

This chain links TRBV10-3 with TRBJ2-3; 8 nucleotides align to TRBD2. Germline values: CDR1 ENHRY, CDR2 SYGVKD. The CDR3 has 17 amino acids. J gave up 2 bases and V 10 bases, and 17 bases lay outside the gene matches. CDR3 region: CATAVARGASTTDTQYF. The CDR3 nucleotides read TGTGCCACCGCAGTGGCGCGGGGGGCCAGTACCACAGATACGCAGTATTTT.

A single count supports this clone. This chain joins TRBV7-2 and TRBJ2-1; 13 positions agree with TRBD2. V lost 5 bases and J lost 9; bases outside the gene matches: 10. The germline CDR1 and CDR2 sequences are SGHTA and FQGNSA. The CDR3 totals 16 residues. The CDR3 coding sequence is TGTGCCAGCAGCCAAGACACTAGCGGGGGGGCGGTTGAGCAGTTCTTC. This encodes CASSQDTSGGAVEQFF.

This sequence joins TRBV6-1 and TRBJ1-2; D call uncertain. CDR1 MNHNS and CDR2 SASEGT come from the germline V gene. Trimming removed 3 bases at V and 6 bases at J, with 8 bases between. This CDR3 region has 12 residues. The CDR3 DNA sequence: TGTGCCAGCAGTGAGAGGGTACATGGCTACACCTTC. It translates to CASSERVHGYTF.

This clone was seen a handful of times. The V and J genes are TRBV25-1 and TRBJ1-4; D might be TRBD1 (6 bases). The CDR3 runs to 16 residues. The germline gives CDR1 MGHDK, CDR2 SYGVNS. Trimming took off 2 bases at V and 8 bases at J, with 18 bases between the two ends. In nucleotides, the CDR3 is TGTGCCAGCAGTGAAGGGACATCGCAAGGGGTAGAAAAACTGTTTTTT. Its translation is CASSEGTSQGVEKLFF. Based on the CDR3 plus reference TRBV25-1 and TRBJ1-4, the full variable domain is EADIYQTPRYLVIGTGKKITLECSQTMGHDKMYWYQQDPGMELHLIHYSYGVNSTEKGDLSSESTVSRIRTEHFPLTLESARPSHTSQYLCASSEGTSQGVEKLFFGSGTQLSVL.

The J gene is TRBJ1-1, the V gene TRBV3-1 (or the pseudogene TRBV3-2); a weak D match, TRBD1 (5 bases). The CDR3 is 14 residues long. In germline, CDR1 is LGHDT, CDR2 YNNKEL (reference sequence). Trimming cost V 4 bases and J 1 base, with 10 bases left between them. Here the CDR3 reads CASSRSQANTEAFF. DNA of the CDR3: TGTGCCAGCAGCCGATCACAGGCGAACACTGAAGCTTTCTTT.

The rearrangement joins TRBV21-1 to TRBJ2-5; TRBD2, as called in the table, went unchecked against the DNA. TRBV21-1 is an annotated pseudogene. There are 18 residues in the CDR3. CDR3 sequence reads: CASSKAASGGLPQETQYF. CDR3 sequence (DNA): TGTGCCAGCAGCAAAGCGGCTAGCGGGGGCCTACCCCAAGAGACCCAGTACTTC.

The V gene is TRBV3-1 (or the pseudogene TRBV3-2), the J gene TRBJ1-6, with D possibly matching TRBD1 (5 bases). V lost 4 bases and J lost 10, with 14 bases in between. The CDR3 is 14 amino acids. Germline CDR1 LGHDT, CDR2 YNNKEL (reference sequence). CDR3 sequence (DNA): TGTGCCAGCAGCCTGTCAGGGTTTGGGTCACCCCTCCACTTT. It codes for CASSLSGFGSPLHF.

V and J are TRBV9 and TRBJ1-3; TRBD1 is a possible D gene (6 bases). The CDR3 covers 15 residues. V lost 3 bases, J lost 3 bases, and 13 bases lay in between. Looked up from germline, CDR1 is SGDLS and CDR2 is YYNGEE. CDR3 in DNA: TGTGCCAGCAGCGCTCCGGGGGGCCGTGGAAACACCATATATTTT. Protein product: CASSAPGGRGNTIYF. The full variable domain, rest sourced from reference TRBV9 and TRBJ1-3, is DSGVTQTPKHLITATGQRVTLRCSPRSGDLSVYWYQQSLDQGLQFLIQYYNGEERAKGNILERFSAQQFPDLHSELNLSSLELGDSALYFCASSAPGGRGNTIYFGEGSWLTVV.

The gene calls are TRBV6-6 and TRBJ1-2; D gene uncertain. Germline assignment: CDR1 MNHNY and CDR2 SVGAGI (reference sequence). Trimming cost V 2 bases and J 1 base, with 14 bases left between them. CDR3 size: 16 residues. This chain's CDR3 is CASSYRGADYNYGYTF. The DNA of the CDR3 is TGTGCCAGCAGTTACCGGGGAGCAGACTATAACTATGGCTACACCTTC.

This chain connects TRBV9 to TRBJ1-5; weak D call: TRBD1 (5 bases). The CDR3 totals 14 residues. V was shortened by 0 bases and J by 6 bases, with 10 bases between the two germline ends. Looked up from germline, CDR1 is SGDLS and CDR2 is YYNGEE. For the CDR3, the DNA is TGTGCCAGCAGCGTAGGTGAAGGGGCTCAGCCCCAGCATTTT. Its translation: CASSVGEGAQPQHF.

This clone was detected only a few times. The J gene is TRBJ1-5, the V gene TRBV4-1; no firm D call. V was pared by 3 bases and J by 6 bases, with 15 bases between. The length of the CDR3 is 15 residues. The germline V gene encodes CDR1 MGHRA and CDR2 YSYEKL. The CDR3 reads CASSQASGAAQPQHF. CDR3 nucleotide sequence: TGCGCCAGCAGCCAGGCATCAGGTGCAGCTCAGCCCCAGCATTTT.

This sequence joins TRBV5-8 and TRBJ1-4; D is unclear. This CDR3 spans 16 amino acids. Germline CDR1 and CDR2: SGHTS and YDEGEE. Trimming took off 0 bases at V and 1 base at J, with 10 bases between the two ends. The CDR3 is CASSLAATITNEKLFF. Written as DNA, the CDR3 is TGTGCCAGCAGCTTGGCCGCCACTATAACTAATGAAAAACTGTTTTTT.

V usage is TRBV10-2 and J usage is TRBJ1-5; possibly TRBD1 for D (6 bases). V was shortened by 10 bases and J by 6 bases, with 22 bases between the two germline ends. The length of the CDR3 is 15 residues. CDR1 and CDR2 (germline): WSHSY, SAAADI. DNA of the CDR3: TGCGCCACACAGGGAAATAGAGGGGCTGGTCAGCCCCAGCATTTT. Translating it yields CATQGNRGAGQPQHF.

The chain combines TRBV12-5 with TRBJ2-1; TRBD1 agrees at 9 bases. Germline-derived CDR1 and CDR2 are LGHNT and FRNRAP. The length of the CDR3 is 17 residues. V was pared by 8 bases and J by 9 bases, with 20 bases of the junction left unmatched. This CDR3 is CASRGVGTGFLAGEQFF. CDR3 coding DNA: TGTGCTAGTCGGGGGGTCGGGACAGGGTTTTTAGCGGGTGAGCAGTTCTTC.

Written as DNA, the CDR3 is TGTGCCAGTAGTATAGGGGGGACAGGGGATTCACCCCTCCACTTT. Residues: CASSIGGTGDSPLHF. The V gene is TRBV19, the J gene TRBJ1-6, with 10 bases aligning to TRBD1. The CDR3 runs 15 residues. Per the germline V gene, CDR1 is LNHDA and CDR2 is SQIVND (reference sequence). V lost 1 base and J lost 8; bases outside the gene matches: 2.